The 16 T cell receptor beta chains below come from one sample, sequenced in a study of T cell repertoires in cytomegalovirus infection. TCRdb fed the reads into MiXCR, producing one record per CDR3 protein. The data contain some 270,000 distinct CDR3 sequences, approximately 22% of them singletons. No antigens are known for them. The sample in question was cultured PBMCs, obtained from culture after CMV antigen stimulation. These receptors were obtained from a human donor in good health (CMV status not recorded). Some clones in this sample may be carry-over from other donors' samples.

V usage is TRBV19 and J usage is TRBJ1-5; no reliable D call. Germline V lookup: CDR1 LNHDA, CDR2 SQIVND (reference sequence). This CDR3 comprises 16 residues. The V gene lost 2 bases and the J gene lost 5 bases, with 16 bases spanning the gap. CDR3 region: CASSIRAGDVHQPQHF. CDR3 nucleotides: TGTGCCAGTAGTATAAGGGCAGGCGACGTCCATCAGCCCCAGCATTTT.

This chain connects TRBV20-1 to TRBJ2-1; perhaps TRBD2 as D (6 bases). The length of the CDR3 is 15 residues. Germline values: CDR1 DFQATT, CDR2 SNEGSKA (reference sequence). Trimming stripped 6 bases from V and 0 bases from J, with 15 bases between. The CDR3 region has the DNA TGCAGTGCCACCGAGCTAGCGATCTCCTACAATGAGCAGTTCTTC. Residues: CSATELAISYNEQFF.

Comment on this clonotype: A read error may explain this, as a much larger clone is one base away. The chain employs TRBV7-8 and TRBJ1-3; possible D gene TRBD1, 5 bases. This CDR3 is built from 17 residues. Germline V lookup: CDR1 SGHVS, CDR2 FQNEAQ. V was shortened by 1 base and J by 6 bases, with 19 bases between the two germline ends. CDR3 sequence (DNA): TGTGCCAGCAGCTTAGTCACACGCACGAAGGACAAAAACACCATATATTTT. Its translation is CASSLVTRTKDKNTIYF.

The chain combines TRBV7-9 with TRBJ2-1, with 12 bases aligning to TRBD2. With V trimmed by 7 bases and J by 6 bases, 13 bases remained unmatched. The CDR3 contains 17 residues. Looked up from germline, CDR1 is SEHNR and CDR2 is FQNEAQ (reference sequence). The CDR3 loop is CASTKSRTSGMSNEQFF. The CDR3, as DNA: TGTGCCAGCACCAAATCCCGGACTAGCGGGATGAGCAATGAGCAGTTCTTC.

In this sample, this clonotype turned up many times. V gene TRBV7-2 combines with J gene TRBJ2-1, with 8 positions matching TRBD2. The V and J ends lost 4 bases and 0 bases, in that order; junction bases with no gene match: 2. The germline V gene encodes CDR1 SGHTA and CDR2 FQGNSA. The CDR3 covers 15 residues. The CDR3 DNA sequence: TGTGCCAGCAGCTCCACTAGCGGCTCCTACAATGAGCAGTTCTTC. As protein: CASSSTSGSYNEQFF.

This clonotype was detected only a few times. This rearrangement joins TRBV28 to TRBJ2-3, with no clear D. V lost 2 bases and J 2 bases, leaving 11 bases between the germline ends. Germline CDR1 MDHEN, CDR2 SYDVKM. The CDR3 length is 15 residues. CDR3 loop: CASSLHSDNTDTQYF. CDR3 sequence (DNA): TGTGCCAGCAGTTTACACTCAGACAACACAGATACGCAGTATTTT.

The chain combines TRBV9 with TRBJ2-7, with 9 bases identical to TRBD1. This CDR3 contains 15 residues. V lost 4 bases and J lost 3; bases outside the gene matches: 8. The germline gives CDR1 SGDLS, CDR2 YYNGEE. CDR3 amino acids: CASSSFGDRDYEQYF. CDR3 in DNA: TGTGCCAGCAGCTCCTTCGGGGACAGGGACTACGAGCAGTACTTC.

This clonotype was recorded at least ten times. The CDR3 region has the DNA TGTGCCAGCAGCTCCGACAGGCGCCCCCTCCACTTT. It is translated as CASSSDRRPLHF. The chain employs TRBV7-2 and TRBJ1-6; D is perhaps TRBD1 (6 bases). With 4 bases removed from V and 13 bases from J, the gap between germline ends came to 11 bases. The CDR3 extends over 12 amino acids. Germline V gene sequence: CDR1 SGHTA, CDR2 FQGNSA.

This chain joins TRBV6-2 or TRBV6-3 and TRBJ2-7; D is unclear. Germline CDR1 MNHEY, CDR2 SVGEGT. V dropped 1 base and J dropped 2 bases, with 6 bases sitting between them. This CDR3 is built from 13 residues. CDR3 protein: CASSYLGPYEQYV. In DNA, the CDR3 is TGTGCCAGCAGTTACTTAGGGCCCTACGAGCAGTACGTC.

In its sample, this clonotype was seen a few times. V usage is TRBV18 and J usage is TRBJ2-6; D is undetermined. Trimming took off 2 bases at V and 4 bases at J, with 9 bases between the two ends. This CDR3 comprises 15 residues. Germline CDR1 reads KGHSH; CDR2 reads LQKENI. CDR3 sequence: CASSPVGSGANVLTF. For the CDR3, the DNA is TGTGCCAGCTCACCAGTCGGGTCCGGGGCCAACGTCCTGACTTTC.

This rearrangement joins TRBV6-2 or TRBV6-3 to TRBJ2-7, with D maybe TRBD2 (5 bases). V was clipped by 5 bases and J by 5 bases, with 7 bases between them. The CDR3 is 11 residues long. The germline V gene has CDR1 MNHEY and CDR2 SVGEGT. The CDR3 reads CASSNGDEQYV. As DNA, the CDR3 is TGTGCCAGCAGTAACGGGGACGAGCAGTACGTC.

This clonotype was observed a few times. This chain connects TRBV5-5 to TRBJ1-1; no reliable D call. V lost 0 bases to trimming and J lost 3 bases, with 15 bases between them. The V gene's germline CDR1 is SGHKS and CDR2 YYEKEE (reference sequence). CDR3 size: 16 residues. CDR3 sequence (DNA): TGTGCCAGCAGCTTGGATAATATCATGGTGGACACTGAAGCTTTCTTT. Protein sequence: CASSLDNIMVDTEAFF.

This clonotype was detected ten times or more. The chain is built from TRBV6-1 and TRBJ1-1; a weak D match, TRBD1 (5 bases). Germline-derived CDR1 and CDR2 are MNHNS and SASEGT. The CDR3 runs to 14 residues. Trimming took off 5 bases at V and 4 bases at J, with 14 bases between the two ends. CDR3 coding DNA: TGTGCCAGCAGTCCAGGGTGGGGGGGCACTGAAGCTTTCTTT. It specifies CASSPGWGGTEAFF.

This clonotype occurred many times. The V call is TRBV7-8, the J call TRBJ2-1; TRBD2 matches 13 bases. V lost 6 bases to trimming and J lost 8 bases; unmatched junction nucleotides: 10. Germline loops: CDR1 SGHVS, CDR2 FQNEAQ. The CDR3 is 16 residues long. The CDR3 bases are TGTGCCAGCAGTTTTACCGGGACTAGCGGGAAACATGAGCAGTTCTTC. Its translation is CASSFTGTSGKHEQFF.

A few counts support this clonotype. The rearrangement links TRBV7-2 to TRBJ2-7, with TRBD2 matching over 9 bases. Germline V gene sequence: CDR1 SGHTA, CDR2 FQGNSA. The CDR3 totals 15 residues. Germline trimming cut 5 bases from V and 5 bases from J; bases unmatched to any gene: 10. CDR3 amino acids: CASSLQGLALHEQYF. In DNA, the CDR3 is TGTGCCAGCAGCCTACAAGGACTAGCGTTGCACGAGCAGTACTTC.

The table lists this clonotype with a few counts. The chain employs TRBV11-3 and TRBJ1-1, with D unclear. The CDR3 has 17 residues. V gave up 1 base and J gave up 3 bases, with 18 bases separating them. Germline values: CDR1 SGHNT, CDR2 YENEEA. The CDR3 here is CASSLGVAERVDTEAFF. CDR3 DNA sequence: TGTGCCAGCAGCTTAGGAGTGGCGGAGAGGGTGGACACTGAAGCTTTCTTT.